Below are 30 T cell receptor beta chains sequenced from a single sample in a study of a mutant IDH1 vaccine in newly diagnosed glioma. The time point denotes: week 47, end of study. Every vaccine dose comprised 300 ug of mutant IDH1 20-mer peptide plus topical imiquimod. Repertoires were generated with immunoSEQ multiplex PCR, while TCRdb's copy carries only in-frame clones and drops some. Of tens of thousands of clones detected, roughly 80% appear once; the ten largest clones hold 3.5% to 4%. Which antigens these TCRs recognize remains unknown. The sequencing used PBMCs, collected from a glioma patient whose treatment included an IDH1 peptide vaccine. These receptors originate from a man aged 35 to 55 with glioma. Some clones in this sample may be carry-over from other donors' samples.

This sequence joins TRBV5-6 and TRBJ1-4; 8 nucleotides line up with TRBD1. The V gene's germline CDR1 is SGHDT and CDR2 YYEEEE. This CDR3 contains 16 residues. With V trimmed by 4 bases and J by 13 bases, 18 bases remained unmatched. CDR3 sequence (DNA): TGTGCCAGCAGCCCCGAGGGTGACAGGGGCGCGATGAGACTGTTTTTT. It specifies CASSPEGDRGAMRLFF.

V and J are TRBV5-1 and TRBJ2-5; TRBD2 might be the D (5 bases). The germline V and J ends were trimmed by 5 bases and 2 bases, with 16 bases remaining between them. Germline lookup yields CDR1 SGHRS and CDR2 YFSETQ. CDR3 length: 15 amino acids. The CDR3 loop reads CASSSGFTGQETQYF. In nucleotides, the CDR3 is TGCGCCAGCAGTTCGGGCTTTACGGGACAAGAGACCCAGTACTTC.

The chain has TRBV7-6 and TRBJ1-4; maybe TRBD1 (6 bases). This CDR3 comprises 16 residues. CDR1 and CDR2 (germline): SGHVS, FNYEAQ. The V end was cut by 1 base, the J end by 4 bases, with 13 bases between. CDR3 region: CASSLGTRGSNEKLFF. CDR3 DNA: TGTGCCAGCAGCTTAGGGACCAGGGGTAGTAATGAAAAACTGTTTTTT.

This chain connects TRBV11-2 to TRBJ1-4; TRBD1 matches 10 bases. CDR3 size: 14 residues. V shed 4 bases, J shed 7 bases, and the junction held 3 bases outside the gene matches. The V gene's germline CDR1 is SGHAT and CDR2 FQNNGV. Written as DNA, the CDR3 is TGTGCCAGCAGCTGGACAGGGGGAGGTGAAAAACTGTTTTTT. It yields the protein CASSWTGGGEKLFF.

This sequence joins TRBV9 and TRBJ1-4; D possibly corresponds to TRBD1 (6 bases). Trimming left V 2 bases short and J 11 bases short, with 10 bases between. There are 12 residues in the CDR3. Germline CDR1 SGDLS, CDR2 YYNGEE. The CDR3 reads CASSVEGEKLFF. The CDR3, as DNA: TGTGCCAGCAGCGTCGAGGGGGAGAAACTGTTTTTT.

Turning to this clone: The junction departs from the called germline gene at one end, perhaps through a read error. The chain links TRBV5-4 to TRBJ1-1; TRBD1 aligns across 11 bases. The germline gives CDR1 SGHNT, CDR2 YYREEE (reference sequence). This CDR3 spans 17 amino acids. The CDR3 region has the DNA TGTGCCAGCACCGCAGGGCGGGACAGGGGGTTGAAGACTGAAGCTTTCTTT. Translation gives CASTAGRDRGLKTEAFF.

V usage is TRBV6-6 and J usage is TRBJ2-7; D tentatively reads TRBD1 or TRBD2 (5 bases each). CDR1 MNHNY and CDR2 SVGAGI come from the germline V gene (reference sequence). Trimming shortened V by 7 bases and J by 2 bases, and 18 bases separated the two germline ends. The CDR3 extends over 15 amino acids. The CDR3 spells CASTQGEPGPYEQYF. The CDR3 DNA reads TGTGCCAGCACCCAAGGGGAGCCCGGACCCTACGAGCAGTACTTC.

This chain links TRBV29-1 with TRBJ2-5, with unresolved D. Trimming removed 5 bases from V and 0 bases from J, with 13 bases in between. The CDR3 is 14 residues long. Germline CDR1 reads SQVTM; CDR2 reads ANQGSEA. CDR3 sequence reads: CSVPGYPYQETQYF. CDR3 DNA sequence: TGCAGCGTTCCGGGCTACCCGTACCAAGAGACCCAGTACTTC.

The V and J genes are TRBV11-2 and TRBJ1-1, with D tentatively TRBD1 (6 bases). Trimming cost V 1 base and J 3 bases, with 15 bases left between them. Germline-derived CDR1 and CDR2 are SGHAT and FQNNGV. This CDR3 contains 16 residues. The CDR3 spells CASSLVRRGMDTEAFF. The DNA of the CDR3 is TGTGCCAGCAGCTTAGTTCGCAGGGGAATGGACACTGAAGCTTTCTTT. Using reference TRBV11-2 and TRBJ1-1 for the parts outside the CDR3, the full variable domain is EAGVAQSPRYKIIEKRQSVAFWCNPISGHATLYWYQQILGQGPKLLIQFQNNGVVDDSQLPKDRFSAERLKGVDSTLKIQPAKLEDSAVYLCASSLVRRGMDTEAFFGQGTRLTVV.

This clone was recorded once. The chain links TRBV15 to TRBJ1-1; 11 nucleotides agree with TRBD1. Germline CDR1 and CDR2: LNHNV and YYDKDF (reference sequence). V lost 3 bases, J lost 0 bases, and 6 bases stayed unmatched. This CDR3 comprises 17 residues. CDR3 nucleotide sequence: TGTGCCACCAGCAGGGTAGGACAGGGGGCTTTGAACACTGAAGCTTTCTTT. Amino acid sequence: CATSRVGQGALNTEAFF.

This chain connects TRBV2 to TRBJ2-3; TRBD2 aligns across 12 bases. V lost 6 bases and J lost 0; bases outside the gene matches: 10. The CDR3 totals 18 residues. The germline CDR1 and CDR2 sequences are SNHLY and FYNNEI. The CDR3 nucleotides are TGTGCCAGCAGACCCTCTAGCGGGGGGGCACCTAGCACAGATACGCAGTATTTT. Its translation is CASRPSSGGAPSTDTQYF.

This clone was observed a few times. A read error may produce the germline difference seen at one junction end. The V and J genes are TRBV29-1 and TRBJ1-1; the D is unclear. Germline values: CDR1 SQVTM, CDR2 ANQGSEA. The CDR3 runs 11 residues. The CDR3 here is CTVNGASEAFF. Here the CDR3 DNA reads TGTACCGTCAATGGAGCTTCTGAAGCTTTCTTT.

The V gene is TRBV5-1, the J gene TRBJ1-6, with a tentative D call TRBD1 (5 bases). The CDR3 loop spans 15 amino acids. Germline CDR1 SGHRS, CDR2 YFSETQ. Deletions cut 4 bases from V and 10 bases from J, with 18 bases between. Here the CDR3 DNA reads TGCGCCAGCAGCCTCTCGACAGCCCGTGAGTCACCCCTCCACTTT. Amino acids: CASSLSTARESPLHF.

The gene calls are TRBV19 and TRBJ1-2; D is uncertain. This CDR3 region has 15 residues. Trimming took 3 bases from V and 1 from J, leaving 12 bases between them. The V gene's germline CDR1 is LNHDA and CDR2 SQIVND (reference sequence). CDR3 nucleotides: TGTGCCAGTAGTATTTATCAGGAACTTAACTATGGCTACACCTTC. Protein product: CASSIYQELNYGYTF.

This clone was recorded a few times. The V and J genes are TRBV30 and TRBJ2-5; a possible D gene is TRBD1 (5 bases). Germline assignment: CDR1 GTSNPN and CDR2 SVGIG (reference sequence). V was cut by 3 bases and J by 3 bases, with 8 bases left in between. This CDR3 region has 12 residues. CDR3 bases: TGTGCCTGGAGCCAAGGGGAAGAGACCCAGTACTTC. Its translation is CAWSQGEETQYF. Supplemented by reference TRBV30 and TRBJ2-5, the full variable domain reads SQTIHQWPATLVQPVGSPLSLECTVEGTSNPNLYWYRQAAGRGLQLLFYSVGIGQISSEVPQNLSASRPQDRQFILSSKKLLLSDSGFYLCAWSQGEETQYFGPGTRLLVL.

J is TRBJ1-1 and V is TRBV5-4; D unresolved. The CDR3 runs 13 residues. V was pared by 4 bases and J by 0 bases, with 7 bases between. The V gene's germline CDR1 is SGHNT and CDR2 YYREEE (reference sequence). This CDR3 reads CASSQDLNTEAFF. In nucleotides, the CDR3 is TGTGCCAGCAGCCAAGACCTGAACACTGAAGCTTTCTTT.

This chain links TRBV9 with TRBJ1-4, with D possibly matching TRBD1 (5 bases). CDR1 is SGDLS, CDR2 YYNGEE, per germline. The germline V and J ends were trimmed by 3 bases and 3 bases, with 12 bases remaining between them. The CDR3 spans 15 residues. The CDR3 DNA reads as TGTGCCAGCAGCGCCCACCGGGACCCTAATGAAAAACTGTTTTTT. Encoded protein: CASSAHRDPNEKLFF.

The J gene is TRBJ2-3, the V gene TRBV7-9; tentatively, D is TRBD1 or TRBD2 (5 bases each). Germline V lookup: CDR1 SEHNR, CDR2 FQNEAQ (reference sequence). The ends were cut back, 2 bases at V and 6 bases at J, with 9 bases in the middle. This CDR3 has 13 residues. The CDR3 DNA reads as TGTGCCAGCAGCTTAACCTGGGGGGATACGCAGTATTTT. Amino acid sequence: CASSLTWGDTQYF.

This clone was counted once. V is TRBV5-1 and J is TRBJ1-1, with D possibly being TRBD1 (5 bases). This CDR3 region has 14 residues. Trimming shortened V by 0 bases and J by 4 bases, and 10 bases separated the two germline ends. In germline, CDR1 is SGHRS, CDR2 YFSETQ. In DNA, the CDR3 is TGCGCCAGCAGCTTGGATCCAGGGTTCACTGAAGCTTTCTTT. As protein: CASSLDPGFTEAFF.

V gene TRBV6-5 combines with J gene TRBJ1-5, with 7 positions matching TRBD1. V shed 1 base, J shed 5 bases, and the junction held 5 bases outside the gene matches. The germline gives CDR1 MNHEY, CDR2 SVGAGI. This CDR3 is built from 15 residues. In DNA form, the CDR3 reads TGTGCCAGCAGTTACTTGGACAGGCCGGATCAGCCCCAGCATTTT. Translated: CASSYLDRPDQPQHF.

This clone showed up just a few times. The gene calls are TRBV11-2 and TRBJ1-5; 7 positions agree with TRBD1. Germline loops: CDR1 SGHAT, CDR2 FQNNGV. The CDR3 has 13 residues. V lost 1 base and J lost 9; bases outside the gene matches: 3. CDR3 in DNA: TGTGCCAGCAGCTTAGCAGGGGGGCGGCCCCAGCATTTT. Protein: CASSLAGGRPQHF.

Here the CDR3 reads CATGQGSYNEQFF. The CDR3 region has the DNA TGTGCCACCGGACAGGGGTCCTACAATGAGCAGTTCTTC. The rearrangement uses TRBV15 and TRBJ2-1, with 9 positions matching TRBD1. Germline lookup yields CDR1 LNHNV and CDR2 YYDKDF (reference sequence). The V segment lost 8 bases and the J segment 1 base; nucleotides outside the gene matches: 0. This CDR3 is 13 amino acids long.

This chain links TRBV19 with TRBJ1-1; tentatively, D is TRBD1 (6 bases). Trimming removed 4 bases at V and 5 bases at J, with 17 bases between. CDR3 length: 15 amino acids. The germline gives CDR1 LNHDA, CDR2 SQIVND (reference sequence). Here the CDR3 reads CASSTKQGLRTEAFF. CDR3 DNA sequence: TGTGCCAGTAGTACAAAACAGGGTTTGAGGACTGAAGCTTTCTTT.

The chain uses TRBV2 and TRBJ1-6; D unresolved. V lost 7 bases and J 5 bases, leaving 15 bases between the germline ends. From germline, CDR1 is SNHLY and CDR2 FYNNEI. This CDR3 region has 15 residues. CDR3 loop: CASTKDGANNSPLHF. DNA for the CDR3: TGTGCCAGCACTAAGGACGGAGCAAATAATTCACCCCTCCACTTT.

V usage is TRBV9 and J usage is TRBJ2-5; D call uncertain. Germline CDR1 and CDR2: SGDLS and YYNGEE. The CDR3 covers 13 residues. V lost 4 bases and J 4 bases, leaving 11 bases between the germline ends. CDR3 DNA sequence: TGTGCCAGCAGCCCCACGTATCGAGAGACCCAGTACTTC. This codes for CASSPTYRETQYF. Full variable domain (remainder filled in from reference TRBV9 and TRBJ2-5): DSGVTQTPKHLITATGQRVTLRCSPRSGDLSVYWYQQSLDQGLQFLIQYYNGEERAKGNILERFSAQQFPDLHSELNLSSLELGDSALYFCASSPTYRETQYFGPGTRLLVL.

The rearrangement joins TRBV18 to TRBJ2-5; the D gene could be TRBD1 or TRBD2 (6 bases each). The V and J ends lost 6 bases and 2 bases respectively, with 13 bases between them. Germline V gives CDR1 KGHSH, CDR2 LQKENI. The CDR3 sequence is 14 residues long. The CDR3 DNA follows: TGTGCCAGCTCTCCAGGGGAGGTTCAAGAGACCCAGTACTTC. Translating it yields CASSPGEVQETQYF.

The chain carries TRBV7-6 and TRBJ1-2; D not certain. Germline V gives CDR1 SGHVS, CDR2 FNYEAQ. Deletions cut 1 base from V and 1 base from J, with 10 bases between. The CDR3 is 15 residues long. This CDR3 is CASSLVGASNYGYTF. The CDR3 DNA sequence: TGTGCCAGCAGCTTAGTAGGCGCCAGTAACTATGGCTACACCTTC.

The CDR3 nucleotides are TGCGCCAGCAGCTCCAGACTAGCGGGGGGTTTCGCGAACACCGGGGAGCTGTTTTTT. Protein sequence: CASSSRLAGGFANTGELFF. This sequence joins TRBV5-1 and TRBJ2-2, with 13 bases that match TRBD2. Losses at the gene ends were 3 bases for V and 0 bases for J; bases not matched to a gene: 8. CDR1 and CDR2 from the germline V gene are SGHRS and YFSETQ. The length of the CDR3 is 19 residues.

This clone was found a few times. The V and J genes are TRBV7-6 and TRBJ1-2; no reliable D call. Germline-derived CDR1 and CDR2 are SGHVS and FNYEAQ. V was shortened by 5 bases and J by 6 bases, with 16 bases between the two germline ends. The CDR3 spans 14 residues. CDR3 protein: CASSHSTGVDGYTF. DNA of the CDR3: TGTGCCAGCAGCCATTCGACCGGGGTTGATGGCTACACCTTC.

This chain links TRBV10-3 with TRBJ1-5, with 8 bases lining up with TRBD1. Germline V gene data show CDR1 as ENHRY and CDR2 as SYGVKD. The CDR3 spans 16 residues. V lost 3 bases and J lost 5; bases outside the gene matches: 9. The CDR3 DNA reads as TGTGCCATCAGTGACCAGGACAGGGTAGGCGATCAGCCCCAGCATTTT. It encodes CAISDQDRVGDQPQHF.